This T cell receptor beta chain was captured by sequencing in a study of blood T cell repertoires in COVID-19. With 2 bases clipped from V and 8 bases from J, the junction kept 11 bases outside the gene matches. The CDR3 contains 14 residues. Per the germline V gene, CDR1 is GTSNPN and CDR2 is SVGIG (reference sequence). Authors' processing steps: Reference gene primer amplification gave nucleated cell count estimates. The data were produced by immunoSEQ multiplex PCR, yet TCRdb's version contains in-frame clones alone and is incomplete. Clonal size and the V and J genes are those of that table, whereas D and trimming came from the DNA. This sample yields 290,000 or so clones, of which roughly 80% are seen a single time; more than 4% belongs to the top ten.

The origin of this receptor is a middle-aged man who had been exposed to COVID-19. Sequencing was done on a sample of PBMCs or T cells enriched from blood (not recorded which). This chain connects TRBV30 to TRBJ1-1, with 7 bases identical to TRBD1. The CDR3: CAWSPLKGTDEAFF. The CDR3 DNA is TGTGCCTGGAGTCCGCTGAAAGGGACAGACGAAGCTTTCTTT.